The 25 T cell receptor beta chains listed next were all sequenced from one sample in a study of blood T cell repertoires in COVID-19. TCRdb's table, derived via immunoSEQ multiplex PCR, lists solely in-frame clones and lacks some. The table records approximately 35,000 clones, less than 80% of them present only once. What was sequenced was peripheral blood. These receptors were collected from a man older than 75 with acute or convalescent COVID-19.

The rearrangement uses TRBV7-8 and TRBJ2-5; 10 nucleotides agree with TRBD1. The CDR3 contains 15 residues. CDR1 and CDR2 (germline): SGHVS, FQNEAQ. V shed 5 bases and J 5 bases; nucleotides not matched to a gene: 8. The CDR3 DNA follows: TGTGCCAGCAGCCTCGGAGGGACAGGGGTTGAGACCCAGTACTTC. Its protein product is CASSLGGTGVETQYF.

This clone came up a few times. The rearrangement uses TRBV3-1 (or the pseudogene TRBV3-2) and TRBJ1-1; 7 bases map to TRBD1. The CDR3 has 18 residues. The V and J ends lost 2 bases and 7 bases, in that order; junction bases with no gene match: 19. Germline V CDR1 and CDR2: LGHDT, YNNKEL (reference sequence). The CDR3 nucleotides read TGTGCCAGCAGCCAATTTGTGAAGGCAGGGGGTCGGTACGGTGAAGCTTTCTTT. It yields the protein CASSQFVKAGGRYGEAFF.

CDR3 in DNA: TGTGCCACCGGACAGGCGGGAAGCAAAAACATTCAGTACTTC. As protein: CATGQAGSKNIQYF. The genes are TRBV19 and TRBJ2-4; weak D call: TRBD1 (7 bases). V dropped 10 bases and J dropped 3 bases, with 16 bases sitting between them. Per the germline V gene, CDR1 is LNHDA and CDR2 is SQIVND (reference sequence). This CDR3 comprises 14 residues.

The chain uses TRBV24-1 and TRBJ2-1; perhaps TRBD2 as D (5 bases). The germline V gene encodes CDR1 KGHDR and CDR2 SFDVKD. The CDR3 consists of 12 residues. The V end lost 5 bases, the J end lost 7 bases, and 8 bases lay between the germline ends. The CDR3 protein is CATSGPGNEQFF. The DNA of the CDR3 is TGTGCCACCAGTGGTCCGGGGAATGAGCAGTTCTTC.

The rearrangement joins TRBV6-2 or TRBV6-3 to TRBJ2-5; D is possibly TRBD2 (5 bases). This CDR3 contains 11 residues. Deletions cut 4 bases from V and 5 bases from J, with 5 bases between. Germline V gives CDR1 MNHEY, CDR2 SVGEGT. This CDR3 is CASSLAETQYF. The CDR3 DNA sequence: TGTGCCAGCAGTTTAGCGGAGACCCAGTACTTC.

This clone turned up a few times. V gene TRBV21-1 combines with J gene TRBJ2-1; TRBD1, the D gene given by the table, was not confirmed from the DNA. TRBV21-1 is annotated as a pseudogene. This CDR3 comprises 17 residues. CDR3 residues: CASSKGQGRGSYNEQFF. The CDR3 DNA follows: TGTGCCAGCAGCAAGGGGCAGGGGAGAGGGTCATACAATGAGCAGTTCTTC.

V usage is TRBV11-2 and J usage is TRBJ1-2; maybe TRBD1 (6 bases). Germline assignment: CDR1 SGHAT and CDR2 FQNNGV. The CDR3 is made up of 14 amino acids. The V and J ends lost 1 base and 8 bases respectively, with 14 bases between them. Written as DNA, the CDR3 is TGTGCCAGCAGCTTAGTTGAACAGGGTTGGGGCTACACCTTC. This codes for CASSLVEQGWGYTF.

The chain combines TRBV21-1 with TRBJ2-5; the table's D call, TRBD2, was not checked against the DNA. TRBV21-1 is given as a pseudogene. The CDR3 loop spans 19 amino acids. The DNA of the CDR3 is TGTGCCAGCACCATCAGACGGACTAGCGGGGGTGGTCGGGAAGAGACCCAGTACTTC. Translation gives CASTIRRTSGGGREETQYF.

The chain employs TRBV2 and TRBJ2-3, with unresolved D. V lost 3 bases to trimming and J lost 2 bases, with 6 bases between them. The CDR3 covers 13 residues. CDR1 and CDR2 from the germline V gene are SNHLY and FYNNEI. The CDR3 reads CASSDRNTDTQYF. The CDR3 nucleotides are TGTGCCAGCAGTGACAGGAACACAGATACGCAGTATTTT.

DNA of the CDR3: TGTGCCACCAGCAGAGATGCGCTCGCTGGAAACACCATATATTTT. It translates to CATSRDALAGNTIYF. This chain uses TRBV15 with TRBJ1-3; D not resolved. V shed 0 bases and J shed 2 bases, with 8 bases lying between them. CDR3 length: 15 residues. Germline CDR1 reads LNHNV; CDR2 reads YYDKDF (reference sequence).

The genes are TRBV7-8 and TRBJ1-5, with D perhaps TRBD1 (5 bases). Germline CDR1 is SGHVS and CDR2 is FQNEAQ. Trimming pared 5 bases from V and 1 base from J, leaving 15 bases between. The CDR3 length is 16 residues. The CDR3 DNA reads TGTGCCAGCAGCCCAGCCGGGACTCTAAGCAATCAGCCCCAGCATTTT. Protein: CASSPAGTLSNQPQHF.

The CDR3 sequence is CASKTILAGVLFF. CDR3 nucleotides: TGTGCCAGTAAGACAATACTAGCGGGGGTCCTGTTCTTC. The chain recombines TRBV19 with TRBJ2-1, with 11 bases that match TRBD2. This CDR3 spans 13 amino acids. Trimming took 7 bases from V and 15 from J; bases not matched to a gene: 11. The germline V gene encodes CDR1 LNHDA and CDR2 SQIVND (reference sequence).

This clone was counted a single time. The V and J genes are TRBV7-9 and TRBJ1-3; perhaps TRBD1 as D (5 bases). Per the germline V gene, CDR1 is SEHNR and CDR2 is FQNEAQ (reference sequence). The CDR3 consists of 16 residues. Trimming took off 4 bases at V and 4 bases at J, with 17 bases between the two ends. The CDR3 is CASSWTQGYAGNTIYF. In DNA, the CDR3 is TGTGCCAGCAGCTGGACCCAGGGATATGCGGGAAACACCATATATTTT.

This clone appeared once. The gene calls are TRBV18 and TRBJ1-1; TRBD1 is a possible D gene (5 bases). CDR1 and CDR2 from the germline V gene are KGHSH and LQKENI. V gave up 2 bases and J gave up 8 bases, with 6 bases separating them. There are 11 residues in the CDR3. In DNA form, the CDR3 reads TGTGCCAGCTCACCATCAGGGGAAGCTTTCTTT. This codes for CASSPSGEAFF.

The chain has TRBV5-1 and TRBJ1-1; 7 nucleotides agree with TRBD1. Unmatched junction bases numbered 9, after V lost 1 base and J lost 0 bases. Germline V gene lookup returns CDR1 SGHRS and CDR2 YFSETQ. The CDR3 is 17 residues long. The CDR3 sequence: CASSLHWRGLMNTEAFF. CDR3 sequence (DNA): TGCGCCAGCAGCTTGCATTGGAGGGGGCTCATGAACACTGAAGCTTTCTTT.

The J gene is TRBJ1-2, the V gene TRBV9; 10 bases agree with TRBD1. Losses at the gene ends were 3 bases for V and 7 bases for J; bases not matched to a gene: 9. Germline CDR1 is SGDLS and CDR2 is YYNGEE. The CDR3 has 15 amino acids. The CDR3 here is CASSASGTGERGYTF. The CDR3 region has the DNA TGTGCCAGCAGCGCCTCCGGGACAGGGGAACGTGGCTACACCTTC.

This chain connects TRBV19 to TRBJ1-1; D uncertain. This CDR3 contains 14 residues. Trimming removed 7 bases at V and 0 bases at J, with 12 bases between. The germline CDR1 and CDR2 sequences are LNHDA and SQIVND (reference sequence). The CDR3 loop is CASIPQSMNTEAFF. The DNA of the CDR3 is TGTGCCAGTATACCACAGAGTATGAACACTGAAGCTTTCTTT.

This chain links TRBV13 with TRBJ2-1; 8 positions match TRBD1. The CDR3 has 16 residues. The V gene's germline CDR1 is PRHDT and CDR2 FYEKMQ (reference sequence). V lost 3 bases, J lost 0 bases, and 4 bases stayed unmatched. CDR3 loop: CASSLGQVFSYNEQFF. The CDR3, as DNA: TGTGCCAGCAGCTTGGGACAGGTCTTCTCCTACAATGAGCAGTTCTTC.

This CDR3 reads CASSFTTGQPQHF. For the CDR3, the DNA is TGTGCCAGCAGTTTCACAACAGGGCAGCCCCAGCATTTT. The genes are TRBV27 and TRBJ1-5, with D maybe TRBD1 (6 bases). V was cut by 3 bases and J by 7 bases, with 10 bases left in between. Germline lookup yields CDR1 MNHEY and CDR2 SMNVEV (reference sequence). This CDR3 contains 13 residues.

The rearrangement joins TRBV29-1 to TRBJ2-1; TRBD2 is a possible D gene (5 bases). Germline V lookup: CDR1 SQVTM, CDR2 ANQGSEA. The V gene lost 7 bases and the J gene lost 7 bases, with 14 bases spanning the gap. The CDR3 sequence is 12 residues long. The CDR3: CSASPRGNEQFF. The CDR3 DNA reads TGCAGCGCAAGCCCTAGAGGGAATGAGCAGTTCTTC.

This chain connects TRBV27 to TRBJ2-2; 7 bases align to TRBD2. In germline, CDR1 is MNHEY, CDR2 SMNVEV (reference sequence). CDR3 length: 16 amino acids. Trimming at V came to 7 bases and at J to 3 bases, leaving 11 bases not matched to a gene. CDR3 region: CASNAAWAGDTGELFF. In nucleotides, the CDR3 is TGTGCCAGCAACGCGGCTTGGGCGGGGGACACCGGGGAGCTGTTTTTT.

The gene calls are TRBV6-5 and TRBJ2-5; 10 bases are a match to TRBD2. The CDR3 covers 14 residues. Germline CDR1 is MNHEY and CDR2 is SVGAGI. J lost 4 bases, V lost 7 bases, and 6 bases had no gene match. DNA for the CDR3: TGTGCCAGCATCCGTGTAGCGGGGGGAGAGACCCAGTACTTC. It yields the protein CASIRVAGGETQYF.

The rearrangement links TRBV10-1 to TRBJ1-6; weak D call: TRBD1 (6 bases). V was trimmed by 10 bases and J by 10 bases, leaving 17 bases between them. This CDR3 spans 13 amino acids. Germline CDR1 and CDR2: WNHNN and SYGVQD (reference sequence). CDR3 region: CANITGLPSPLHF. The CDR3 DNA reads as TGCGCCAACATAACAGGGCTCCCCTCACCCCTCCACTTT.

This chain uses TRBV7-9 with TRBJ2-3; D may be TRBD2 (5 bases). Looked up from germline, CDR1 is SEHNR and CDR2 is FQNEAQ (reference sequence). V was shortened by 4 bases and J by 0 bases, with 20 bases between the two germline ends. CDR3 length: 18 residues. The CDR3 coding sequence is TGTGCCAGCAGCTCGGGGTTGACCCCACTCGGGAGCACAGATACGCAGTATTTT. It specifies CASSSGLTPLGSTDTQYF.

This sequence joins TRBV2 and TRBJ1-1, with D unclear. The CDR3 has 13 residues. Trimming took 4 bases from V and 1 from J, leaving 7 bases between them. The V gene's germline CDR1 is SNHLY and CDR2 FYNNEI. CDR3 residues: CASSGEANTEAFF. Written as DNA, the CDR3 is TGTGCCAGCAGTGGAGAGGCGAACACTGAAGCTTTCTTT.